These 17 T cell receptor beta chains were all obtained from the same sample, sequenced in a study of shared clonotypes between healthy human individuals. Measured with immunoSEQ multiplex PCR; TCRdb has only the in-frame clones, and not every one. The sample has roughly 2.2 million clones; more than 85% are singletons. Sequencing was done on a sample of naive CD4+ T cells from PBMCs. Noted subset: CD45RA+ positively selected. These receptors all stem from a man between 18 and 29 years old in good health. Some clones in this sample may be carry-over from other donors' samples.

J is TRBJ2-5 and V is TRBV14; 8 bases align to TRBD2. V shed 3 bases and J 4 bases; nucleotides not matched to a gene: 4. Germline assignment: CDR1 SGHDN and CDR2 FVKESK. The CDR3 runs 14 residues. As DNA, the CDR3 is TGTGCCAGCAGCCACAGGACTAGCCCAGAGACCCAGTACTTC. It yields the protein CASSHRTSPETQYF.

The chain carries TRBV2 and TRBJ2-5, with no clear D. Deletions cut 3 bases from V and 7 bases from J, with 15 bases between. The CDR3 is made up of 14 amino acids. Per the germline V gene, CDR1 is SNHLY and CDR2 is FYNNEI. CDR3 loop: CASSDSQVQRTQYF. CDR3 nucleotide sequence: TGTGCCAGCAGTGACTCGCAGGTCCAGCGGACCCAGTACTTC.

V gene TRBV7-2 combines with J gene TRBJ1-1, with a possible D match to TRBD1 (5 bases). Germline CDR1 is SGHTA and CDR2 is FQGNSA. This CDR3 region has 14 residues. Deletions cut 1 base from V and 6 bases from J, with 12 bases between. The CDR3 DNA reads TGTGCCAGCAGCTTAGTCAGGACAACACCTGAAGCTTTCTTT. This translates into CASSLVRTTPEAFF.

As concerns this clone: Other DNA sequences in the same sample also yield this CDR3. The V and J genes are TRBV18 and TRBJ1-2; maybe TRBD1 (6 bases). Germline-derived CDR1 and CDR2 are KGHSH and LQKENI. V shed 0 bases and J shed 7 bases, with 9 bases lying between them. CDR3 length equals 13 residues. In DNA, the CDR3 is TGTGCCAGCTCACCACCGTCCAGGGGTGGCTACACCTTC. Translating it yields CASSPPSRGGYTF.

This sequence joins TRBV6-5 and TRBJ2-7; D could derive from TRBD1 or TRBD2 (5 bases each). Trimming cost V 6 bases and J 6 bases, with 15 bases left between them. Germline V gene data show CDR1 as MNHEY and CDR2 as SVGAGI. The CDR3 consists of 13 residues. The CDR3, as DNA: TGTGCCAGCAGAGTCCCGGGACGGGTCGAGCAGTACTTC. This codes for CASRVPGRVEQYF.

Remarks on this clone: At the DNA level, this CDR3 is encoded by other sequences in the same sample as well. The chain combines TRBV11-2 with TRBJ1-1; perhaps TRBD1 as D (6 bases). The CDR3 contains 17 residues. V was cut by 1 base and J by 3 bases, with 18 bases left in between. The germline gives CDR1 SGHAT, CDR2 FQNNGV. This CDR3 is CASSLGKWGREDTEAFF. The CDR3 nucleotides are TGTGCCAGCAGCTTAGGAAAGTGGGGGCGGGAGGACACTGAAGCTTTCTTT.

The chain couples TRBV7-9 to TRBJ2-1; D may be TRBD1 (5 bases). This CDR3 is 14 amino acids long. The ends were cut back, 2 bases at V and 4 bases at J, with 9 bases in the middle. Germline CDR1 reads SEHNR; CDR2 reads FQNEAQ (reference sequence). The CDR3 region has the DNA TGTGCCAGCAGCTTATCTACAGGTTACAATGAGCAGTTCTTC. This translates into CASSLSTGYNEQFF.

The chain uses TRBV29-1 and TRBJ2-2, with a weak D call TRBD1 (5 bases). The CDR3 has 13 residues. V was trimmed by 8 bases and J by 3 bases, leaving 13 bases between them. The germline V gene has CDR1 SQVTM and CDR2 ANQGSEA. DNA for the CDR3: TGCAGCTTTCAAAGGGGCCACACCGGGGAGCTGTTTTTT. Residues: CSFQRGHTGELFF.

The chain employs TRBV9 and TRBJ2-5; no clear D. CDR1 SGDLS and CDR2 YYNGEE come from the germline V gene. This CDR3 has 15 amino acids. V lost 1 base to trimming and J lost 5 bases, with 15 bases between them. The CDR3 is CASSVRGGLWETQYF. CDR3 DNA sequence: TGTGCCAGCAGCGTAAGAGGTGGCCTGTGGGAGACCCAGTACTTC. Full variable domain (rest looked up from reference TRBV9 and TRBJ2-5): DSGVTQTPKHLITATGQRVTLRCSPRSGDLSVYWYQQSLDQGLQFLIQYYNGEERAKGNILERFSAQQFPDLHSELNLSSLELGDSALYFCASSVRGGLWETQYFGPGTRLLVL.

The chain is built from TRBV2 and TRBJ2-7; D not certain. Deletions cut 0 bases from V and 1 base from J, with 10 bases between. Germline loops: CDR1 SNHLY, CDR2 FYNNEI. The CDR3 is 15 amino acids. In DNA, the CDR3 is TGTGCCAGCAGTGAAGCGCTGGTCAAGTCCTACGAGCAGTACTTC. Translation: CASSEALVKSYEQYF.

The CDR3 protein is CAISERQGSNQPQHF. The CDR3, as DNA: TGTGCCATCAGTGAAAGACAGGGTAGCAATCAGCCCCAGCATTTT. This chain connects TRBV10-3 to TRBJ1-5; 7 bases map to TRBD1. Germline CDR1 and CDR2: ENHRY and SYGVKD. The CDR3 sequence is 15 residues long. J was trimmed by 0 bases and V by 3 bases; bases with no gene match: 2.

J is TRBJ2-7 and V is TRBV5-1; a possible D gene is TRBD1 (5 bases). The germline V gene encodes CDR1 SGHRS and CDR2 YFSETQ. The V and J ends lost 2 bases and 0 bases respectively, with 15 bases between them. The CDR3 sequence is 16 residues long. For the CDR3, the DNA is TGCGCCAGCAGCTTACGGGCAGGACAAACCTCCTACGAGCAGTACTTC. Amino acids: CASSLRAGQTSYEQYF.

This chain joins TRBV25-1 and TRBJ2-3; D may match TRBD1 or TRBD2 (6 bases each). V was shortened by 3 bases and J by 5 bases, with 15 bases between the two germline ends. CDR3 length: 15 residues. In germline, CDR1 is MGHDK, CDR2 SYGVNS. The CDR3 DNA is TGTGCCAGCAGTGACTCGGGGGCCTCGGGAGATACGCAGTATTTT. Protein sequence: CASSDSGASGDTQYF.

The table lists this clone with a count of one. This rearrangement joins TRBV19 to TRBJ2-2; 8 nucleotides agree with TRBD1. Germline-derived CDR1 and CDR2 are LNHDA and SQIVND (reference sequence). V lost 3 bases and J lost 9; bases outside the gene matches: 9. This CDR3 region has 15 residues. The CDR3 coding sequence is TGTGCCAGTAGTATTACGGGACAGGAGTTCCGGGAGCTGTTTTTT. Protein sequence: CASSITGQEFRELFF.

Only one count was recorded for this clone. This chain links TRBV4-2 with TRBJ2-2; TRBD1 matches 7 bases. This CDR3 has 18 residues. V lost 0 bases to trimming and J lost 5 bases; unmatched junction nucleotides: 12. The germline V gene encodes CDR1 LGHNA and CDR2 YNFKEQ. The CDR3 loop is CASSQERRWTGETGELFF. Here the CDR3 DNA reads TGTGCCAGCAGCCAAGAACGTCGGTGGACAGGTGAAACCGGGGAGCTGTTTTTT.

V usage is TRBV10-3 and J usage is TRBJ2-7, with D hard to call. Trimming cost V 3 bases and J 6 bases, with 9 bases left between them. The CDR3 contains 12 residues. Germline V CDR1 and CDR2: ENHRY, SYGVKD. CDR3 sequence: CAISEARVEQYF. The CDR3 nucleotides are TGTGCCATCAGTGAAGCACGGGTCGAGCAGTACTTC.

This chain links TRBV11-3 with TRBJ2-1; possibly TRBD1 or TRBD2 for D (5 bases each). The ends were cut back, 5 bases at V and 10 bases at J, with 15 bases in the middle. Per the germline V gene, CDR1 is SGHNT and CDR2 is YENEEA. The CDR3 is 13 amino acids. The CDR3 loop is CASSGGDDGEQFF. DNA for the CDR3: TGTGCCAGCAGCGGTGGGGACGACGGGGAGCAGTTCTTC. The full variable domain, with the rest looked up from reference TRBV11-3 and TRBJ2-1, is EAGVVQSPRYKIIEKKQPVAFWCNPISGHNTLYWYLQNLGQGPELLIRYENEEAVDDSQLPKDRFSAERLKGVDSTLKIQPAELGDSAVYLCASSGGDDGEQFFGPGTRLTVL.